This T cell receptor beta chain was found in a study of T cell responses to AZD1222 COVID-19 vaccine. Profiled with immunoSEQ multiplex PCR; TCRdb holds only in-frame clones, not every one. Of tens of thousands of clones in the sample, around 90% were seen once. Second-dose intervals near 4 or 12 weeks were combined. Regarding the study as a whole: Repertoires were sampled only after the peak T cell response. With dominance at 160-218 and 743-854, vaccine-associated CD4 TCRs spanned spike.

Comment on this clone: Its antigen is still unknown.

The CDR3 runs 13 residues. V lost 2 bases to trimming and J lost 5 bases, with 10 bases between them. Germline V lookup: CDR1 SGDLS, CDR2 YYNGEE. The sequenced sample was peripheral blood, obtained 28 days after the second AZD1222 dose. The sequence came from an adult who received the AZD1222 COVID-19 vaccine. The chain employs TRBV9 and TRBJ1-2; D is possibly TRBD1 (6 bases). The DNA for the CDR3 is TGTGCCAGCAGCGTCCCGGGACAATATGGCTACACCTTC. Translation: CASSVPGQYGYTF.